The clone carrying this TCR beta chain was seen a handful of times. Its matching antigen is unknown. This specimen belongs to a study of CD8+ T cells in alopecia areata. Unmatched junction bases numbered 9, after V lost 1 base and J lost 7 bases. The CDR3 length is 15 residues. Germline V gives CDR1 SQVTM, CDR2 ANQGSEA. Broader study findings: Relative to normal scalp, lesional scalp, especially alopecia totalis/universalis, showed higher clonality. Any link of baseline CD8+ expansion to response, resting on one nonresponder, remains uncertain.

The authors extracted RNA and reverse transcribed it into cDNA as the sequencing template. The protocol was immunoSEQ multiplex PCR, while the TCRdb copy is restricted to in-frame clones and leaves out a portion. The sample has about 140,000 clones; 85% to 90% are singletons. Treatment specified: oral pan-JAK inhibitor, 5-10 mg twice daily. The chain recombines TRBV29-1 with TRBJ1-2; 10 nucleotides agree with TRBD1. The TCR originated in a human donor with alopecia areata. The specimen was CD8+ T cells sorted from blood, collected at week 4, from a patient treated with tofacitinib. CDR3 coding DNA: TGCAGCGTTGAAGCTCCGGGACAGGGGAAACTTGGCTACACCTTC. The encoded protein is CSVEAPGQGKLGYTF.